Below, one T cell receptor (beta chain) is given with its context. The sample holds one count of this clone. The antigen it binds to is not known. No qualities accompany the bases; no much larger clone lies one base away. One collaborating source in Seattle enrolled patients during active infection and followed them longitudinally through the course of disease. The collaborating institutions used their own protocols to collect whole blood in K2EDTA tubes. For TCRbeta analysis, collaborators shipped samples as frozen whole blood, isolated PBMCs, or DNA extracted from either of those sample types. TCRbeta CDR3 regions were amplified from genomic DNA using the immunoSEQ Assay, a bias-controlled multiplex PCR. The paper's data handling went like this. Within the assay, amplification of reference gene primers was used to estimate how many nucleated cells each sample contained. Sequence reads were collapsed and filtered to measure the absolute abundance of every unique TCRbeta CDR3 rearrangement. For each sample, productive Simpson clonality was calculated as the square root of Simpson's diversity index over productive rearrangements. TCRdb holds this immuneACCESS table with in-frame rearrangements only. Some clones are missing; in checked studies, unresolved V genes explain under half, and the rest has no known cause. V, J and clone size are those of that table, while D and trimming were read from the DNA. The sample table holds more than 350,000 clones, of which about 90% were seen once. Clones ranked in the top ten supply around 2.8% of the sample.

The data belong to a study of blood T cell repertoires in COVID-19 (dated by TCRdb to 2019 to 2021). Concerning the study at large: Collaborator samples came from the United States, Italy and Spain and covered acute and convalescent phases of COVID-19. The prospective study material was composed of cDNA or gDNA derived from T cells, B-cell-depleted T cells, or PBMCs. The dataset comprised deeply sampled blood TCRbeta repertoires from subjects exposed to, actively infected with, or recovered from COVID-19. A freely available public database, intended as a resource for researchers studying the immune response to SARS-CoV-2, is where the repertoires were released. The samples were drawn from the first 160 participants of the ongoing ImmuneRACE study and from 950 to 1,500 subjects provided by 6 global collaborators. A de-identified subject ID, COVID-19 status, age in years and sex were almost always included in the sample metadata. Where available, HLA class I and class II types were taken from metadata supplied by the sample provider and were not determined by assay-based typing. Points the paper makes about the study in general: How much clinical and demographic metadata was included differed by source and by participant, and the metadata was provided uncurated.

Measured from the cysteine to the phenylalanine, the CDR3 is 16 residues long. Left in the record is the CDR3 DNA by itself, 48 bases read in frame from the first base. Relative to germline, V is missing 5 bases and J is missing 5 bases, with 11 bases of the junction outside any gene match. Reading the germline V gene gives CDR1 SGHAT and CDR2 FQNNGV. Recombination joined TRBV11-2 with TRBJ2-1; TRBD2 fits 8 bases in the junction. What was sequenced was peripheral blood. The sequence was collected from a woman between 25 and 40 years old with COVID-19, enrolled during active disease. At the DNA level, the sequence is TGTGCCAGCAGCATCTTGGGGGGACTAGGGAACAATGAGCAGTTCTTC. The encoded protein is CASSILGGLGNNEQFF.